The next 19 T cell receptor delta chains were all read from a single sample in a study of gamma delta lymphoproliferative disorders and STAT genes. PBMCs from patients and controls supplied the genomic DNA for sequencing. TCRdb re-called the multiplex PCR reads via CATT. This sample yields about a thousand delta-chain clones, of which roughly 1.9% are seen a single time; 73% belongs to the top ten. The sequencing input was blood. The receptors derive from a human donor in good health.

This clone was seen a few times. A far larger clone is off by one base, so a read error is likely. This same CDR3 is encoded by further DNA sequences in the sample. This sequence joins TRDV1 and TRDJ1; 8 nucleotides align to TRDD3. This CDR3 contains 23 residues. CDR1 and CDR2 (germline): TSWWSYY, QGS. After removal of 2 bases from V and 4 bases from J, the junction contained 30 bases not matched to a gene. CDR3 sequence (DNA): TGTGCTCTTGGGGAAATTGGGGGTATCCTAATTAAGTTGGGGGATGGGGACATCGATAAACTCATCTTT. It is translated as CALGEIGGILIKLGDGDIDKLIF.

This clone came up a few times. For this DNA, TCRdb reports the protein of a much larger clone, which diverges at residue 16, most likely from a read error; the protein presented here is translated directly from the DNA. The rearrangement uses TRDV2 and TRDJ1; 7 bases are a match to TRDD3. The CDR3 runs 19 residues. Germline V gene sequence: CDR1 GEAIGNYY, CDR2 EKD. The CDR3 coding sequence is TGTGCCTGTGACACCGTCCGAGTTGGGGGACTTTTTGACACCGATGAACTCATCTTT. Residues: CACDTVRVGGLFDTDELIF.

With regard to this clone: The likely explanation is a read error, given a far larger clone one base away. This sample includes further DNA sequences coding for the same CDR3. V gene TRDV1 combines with J gene TRDJ1; 9 nucleotides agree with TRDD3. Trimming removed 4 bases from V and 5 bases from J; junction bases left unmatched: 35. The germline V gene encodes CDR1 TSWWSYY and CDR2 QGS. The CDR3 has 24 residues. DNA of the CDR3: TGTGCTCTTGGGGCCCTCAGGCCTTCTTCGCAACGATACTGGGGGAGAGTTGGACGAGATAAACTCATCTTT. The encoded protein is CALGALRPSSQRYWGRVGRDKLIF.

Note on this clone: TCRdb assigns this DNA the protein of a much larger clone, which departs from its translation at residue 16; this likely reflects a read error, and the protein shown comes from translating the DNA. V is TRDV1 and J is TRDJ1; 7 nucleotides align to TRDD3. V lost 0 bases to trimming and J lost 7 bases; unmatched junction nucleotides: 41. In germline, CDR1 is TSWWSYY, CDR2 QGS. There are 26 residues in the CDR3. CDR3 sequence: CALGELYRGLRTGDRVLTRTGSKLIF. The CDR3 coding sequence is TGTGCTCTTGGGGAACTATATCGCGGGCTTCGTACTGGGGATCGTGTTCTCACCCGTACGGGGTCTAAACTCATCTTT.

This clone has more than one count but fewer than ten. A far larger clone is just one base off, so this is likely a read error. Other DNA sequences from this sample encode an identical CDR3 as well. The genes are TRDV1 and TRDJ1; D is perhaps TRDD3 (6 bases). V lost 0 bases and J 5 bases, leaving 28 bases between the germline ends. The CDR3 covers 20 residues. The germline CDR1 and CDR2 sequences are TSWWSYY and QGS. CDR3: CALGELWAGAWNTPTDKLIF. DNA for the CDR3: TGTGCTCTTGGGGAACTTTGGGCTGGGGCATGGAATACCCCCACGGATAAACTCATCTTT.

Details on this clone: For this DNA, TCRdb reports the protein of a much larger clone, which diverges at residue 13, most likely from a read error; the protein presented here is translated directly from the DNA. The rearrangement uses TRDV1 and TRDJ1, with TRDD3 as a possible D gene (6 bases). Deletions cut 3 bases from V and 4 bases from J, with 36 bases between. The CDR3 extends over 22 amino acids. Looked up from germline, CDR1 is TSWWSYY and CDR2 is QGS. Written as DNA, the CDR3 is TGTGCTCTTGGGGAGGCATCACACGAGTTTAAACCTCGGAATCTGGGGAGCGATAAACTCATCTTT. Amino acids: CALGEASHEFKPRNLGSDKLIF.

This clone was seen a handful of times. TCRdb pairs this DNA with a much larger clone's protein that differs at residue 11, likely a read error; the protein shown was translated from the DNA. The J gene is TRDJ1, the V gene TRDV2; 10 bases fit TRDD3. Trimming at V came to 3 bases and at J to 0 bases, leaving 18 bases not matched to a gene. The CDR3 runs to 20 residues. Germline CDR1 GEAIGNYY, CDR2 EKD. CDR3 sequence reads: CACDLVRGDTSGGDTDKLIF. In nucleotides, the CDR3 is TGTGCCTGTGACCTAGTACGGGGGGATACGAGTGGGGGAGACACCGATAAACTCATCTTT.

By frequency in the sample, this clone is hyperexpanded. The sample holds other DNA sequences that translate to the same CDR3. V gene TRDV1 combines with J gene TRDJ1; tentative D call: TRDD3 (5 bases). V gave up 6 bases and J gave up 0 bases, with 14 bases separating them. Per the germline V gene, CDR1 is TSWWSYY and CDR2 is QGS. The CDR3 runs 15 residues. The CDR3 loop reads CALGDPGGNTDKLIF. The CDR3 DNA reads as TGTGCTCTTGGTGACCCCGGGGGTAACACCGATAAACTCATCTTT.

This clone showed up just a few times. TCRdb shows a much larger clone's protein in place of this DNA's translation, and the two differ at residue 10, likely through a read error; the protein shown is translated from the DNA. The V gene is uncalled and the J gene is TRDJ1; the DNA was not used to check the table's D call, TRDD2. CDR3 length equals 18 residues. CDR3 DNA: TGTGCTTCATTGTGCCTTCCTACAGCGCCGGGAAACGGTGGTCAACTCATCTTT. It translates to CASLCLPTAPGNGGQLIF.

This clone is classed as medium-sized. A read error likely explains this, since a far larger clone differs by one base. The chain joins TRDV1 to TRDJ1, with TRDD3 matching 11 bases. Germline V gives CDR1 TSWWSYY, CDR2 QGS. Trimming at V came to 5 bases and at J to 6 bases, leaving 23 bases not matched to a gene. The CDR3 has 20 residues. CDR3 amino acids: CALGNPSGETYWGIEHKLIF. The CDR3 DNA sequence: TGTGCTCTTGGGAACCCTTCTGGGGAGACCTACTGGGGGATAGAGCATAAACTCATCTTT.

To note about this clone: TCRdb assigns this DNA the protein of a much larger clone, which departs from its translation at residue 16; this likely reflects a read error, and the protein shown comes from translating the DNA. CDR3 coding DNA: TGTGCTCTTGGGGAAATTGGGGGTATCCTAATTAAGCTGGGGGATTGGGACATCGATAAACTCATCTTT. Translating gives CALGEIGGILIKLGDWDIDKLIF. This chain links TRDV1 with TRDJ1; TRDD3 matches 9 bases. CDR1 is TSWWSYY, CDR2 QGS, per germline. V shed 2 bases and J 4 bases; nucleotides not matched to a gene: 29. CDR3 length: 23 amino acids.

This clone has just a few counts. Germline is not matched at one junction end, which may reflect a read error. V gene TRDV2 combines with J gene TRDJ1; 9 nucleotides line up with TRDD3. Germline CDR1 GEAIGNYY, CDR2 EKD. The CDR3 sequence is 18 residues long. CDR3: CACGTVTGGRMYADKLIF. CDR3 DNA: TGTGCCTGTGGCACCGTAACTGGGGGACGGATGTACGCCGATAAACTCATCTTT.

In this sample, this clone turned up a few times. A far more abundant clone sits one base away, making this likely a read error. At the DNA level, this CDR3 is encoded by other sequences in the same sample as well. The chain has TRDV2 and TRDJ1; D is uncertain. This CDR3 comprises 15 residues. V lost 3 bases, J lost 0 bases, and 13 bases lay in between. The germline gives CDR1 GEAIGNYY, CDR2 EKD. Here the CDR3 DNA reads TGTGCCTGTGACTCCCTAAGGGAGAACACCGATAAACTCATCTTT. The encoded protein is CACDSLRENTDKLIF.

This clone was observed at least ten times. TCRdb's protein, taken from a much larger clone, differs from this DNA's translation at residue 4, likely owing to a read error; the protein displayed comes from the DNA. The chain uses TRDV2 and TRDJ1; the match to TRDD3 covers 9 bases. Germline values: CDR1 GEAIGNYY, CDR2 EKD. The CDR3 has 18 amino acids. The CDR3: CACGTVTGGRMYTDKLIF. Written as DNA, the CDR3 is TGTGCCTGTGGCACCGTAACTGGGGGACGGATGTACACCGATAAACTCATCTTT.

This clone turned up a few times. Since a far larger clone is one base different, this is likely a read error. The same CDR3 also results from other DNA sequences found in this sample. CDR3 nucleotides: TGTGCCTGTGACACCGTACGGGGGATACCTGCCAGCACCGATAAACTCATCTTT. Amino acid sequence: CACDTVRGIPASTDKLIF. The genes are TRDV2 and TRDJ1, with 9 bases fitting TRDD3. CDR1 GEAIGNYY and CDR2 EKD come from the germline V gene. The CDR3 is 18 amino acids. The V segment lost 0 bases and the J segment 1 base; nucleotides outside the gene matches: 11.

This clone appeared many times. The mismatch at residue 11 between this DNA's translation and the TCRdb protein of a much larger clone likely reflects a read error; the protein shown is translated from the DNA. The chain carries TRDV2 and TRDJ1; D is uncertain. The CDR3 loop spans 19 amino acids. V lost 1 base to trimming and J lost 1 base, with 24 bases between them. Germline loops: CDR1 GEAIGNYY, CDR2 EKD. CDR3 sequence reads: CACDTVIPSTEGGTDKLIF. The CDR3 coding sequence is TGTGCCTGTGACACGGTTATTCCGTCTACTGAGGGAGGCACCGATAAACTCATCTTT.

Points on this clone: This DNA's translation and the protein TCRdb lists, from a much larger clone, do not match at residue 15, likely due to a read error; the protein shown is translated from the DNA. This chain links TRDV1 with TRDJ1; D is perhaps TRDD3 (5 bases). The CDR3 is 16 amino acids. The germline V gene has CDR1 TSWWSYY and CDR2 QGS. The CDR3 DNA follows: TGTGCTCTTGGGGAAAGCTACGTCTGGGACACCGATAAACTCACCTTT. This encodes CALGESYVWDTDKLTF.

Concerning this clone: TCRdb lists the protein of a much larger clone for this DNA, which differs at residue 13, so this is likely a read error; the protein given here is translated from the DNA itself. The same CDR3 also results from other DNA sequences found in this sample. This chain joins TRDV2 and TRDJ1; 9 nucleotides match TRDD3. CDR3 size: 19 residues. V gave up 1 base and J gave up 1 base; unmatched junction bases: 15. From germline, CDR1 is GEAIGNYY and CDR2 EKD. The CDR3 loop is CACDTVIPSTGGSTDKLIF. DNA for the CDR3: TGTGCCTGTGACACGGTTATTCCGTCTACTGGGGGAAGCACCGATAAACTCATCTTT.

A remark on this clone: The protein in TCRdb stems from a much larger clone and differs at residue 12 from this DNA's translation, likely a read error; here the protein is translated from the DNA. J is TRDJ1 and V is TRDV2; 13 bases are shared with TRDD3. This CDR3 contains 19 residues. Germline values: CDR1 GEAIGNYY, CDR2 EKD. J lost 0 bases, V lost 0 bases, and 9 bases had no gene match. The CDR3 DNA is TGTGCCTGTGACACCAATACTGGGGGATACGCCAGGTACACCGATAAACTCATCTTT. It encodes CACDTNTGGYARYTDKLIF.